The clone carrying this TCR beta chain showed up just once. Its specificity is unknown. This entry comes from a study of cytomegalovirus exposure and HLA in healthy donors. General study results and limits: Researchers catalogued approximately 170 TCR beta chains as cytomegalovirus-associated.

Germline-derived CDR1 and CDR2 are SGHRS and YFSETQ. V was shortened by 0 bases and J by 6 bases, with 7 bases between the two germline ends. The CDR3 totals 13 residues. The assay was immunoSEQ multiplex PCR, and TCRdb's table has in-frame clones only and misses some. The table lists about 330,000 clones, roughly 88% of them singletons. This sequence was found in a woman under 30 in good health and CMV-seronegative. This chain joins TRBV5-1 and TRBJ2-1; D remains ambiguous. Specimen: PBMCs. The CDR3 protein is CASSLGHPNEQFF. DNA for the CDR3: TGCGCCAGCAGCTTGGGACACCCCAATGAGCAGTTCTTC. The entire variable domain, with the rest obtained from reference TRBV5-1 and TRBJ2-1, is as follows: KAGVTQTPRYLIKTRGQQVTLSCSPISGHRSVSWYQQTPGQGLQFLFEYFSETQRNKGNFPGRFSGRQFSNSRSEMNVSTLELGDSALYLCASSLGHPNEQFFGPGTRLTVL.